These T cell receptor beta chains were read from a single sample in a study of somatic mutations in T cells in chronic GVHD. Some clones are missing from TCRdb's copy, which holds only in-frame ones; the method was immunoSEQ multiplex PCR. This table has 11,000 to 15,000 clones, around 80% appearing once. Sequences were obtained from Vbeta20-negative CD4+ T cells from blood. The receptors shown here come from a male patient in his fifties or sixties with chronic graft-versus-host disease. A subset of T cells may come from the graft donor. CDR3s include the opening cysteine and the closing phenylalanine or tryptophan. A D gene is named only where the DNA matches it firmly. Size is stated for part of the rows, as once, few or many counts, or as a class when the clone is expanded.

TRBJ1-1	TRBD1	.	TRBV7-8	CASSFTGVGEAFF	TGTGCCAGCAGCTTTACAGGGGTGGGTGAAGCTTTCTTT
TRBJ1-1	TRBD1	.	TRBV4-1	CASSLGTDRAAFF	TGCGCCAGCAGCCTAGGCACCGACAGGGCGGCTTTCTTT
TRBJ1-1	.	.	TRBV18	CASSPGGLDTEAFF	TGTGCCAGCTCGCCTGGGGGGTTAGACACTGAAGCTTTCTTT
TRBJ1-5	TRBD1	.	TRBV7-2	CASSLAGQGTGNQPQHF	TGTGCCAGCAGCTTAGCGGGACAGGGGACGGGCAATCAGCCCCAGCATTTT
TRBJ1-3	.	.	TRBV10-3	CASMPFSEAGNTIYF	TGTGCCTCCATGCCCTTCAGTGAGGCGGGAAACACCATATATTTT
TRBJ2-5	.	once	TRBV7-3	CASSLRGGRGKETQYF	TGTGCCAGCAGCTTAAGGGGAGGAAGAGGGAAAGAGACCCAGTACTTC
TRBJ1-1	.	.	TRBV6-1	CASSDRSYAEAFF	TGTGCCAGCAGTGACAGATCTTACGCTGAAGCTTTCTTT
TRBJ2-3	.	.	TRBV6-1	CASSEVYSRTDTQYF	TGTGCCAGCAGTGAAGTTTACAGTAGGACAGATACGCAGTATTTT
TRBJ2-2	.	.	TRBV15	CATSRVSATGELFF	TGTGCCACCAGCAGAGTAAGCGCCACCGGGGAGCTGTTTTTT
TRBJ1-6	.	once	TRBV6-1	CASSAETGLFSPLHF	TGTGCCAGCAGTGCGGAGACAGGATTATTTTCACCCCTCCACTTT
TRBJ2-7	TRBD1	.	TRBV19	CASSIKQGNEQYF	TGTGCCAGTAGTATAAAACAGGGGAACGAGCAGTACTTC
TRBJ2-7	.	.	TRBV6-1	CASSAPTLGEQYF	TGTGCCAGCAGTGCTCCGACACTGGGCGAGCAGTACTTC
TRBJ1-5	TRBD1	.	TRBV19	CASSISRGRTDSNQPQHF	TGTGCCAGTAGTATAAGCAGGGGGCGGACGGATAGCAATCAGCCCCAGCATTTT
TRBJ1-5	.	.	TRBV10-2	CASSESRGNQPQHF	TGCGCCAGCAGTGAGAGCAGGGGCAATCAGCCCCAGCATTTT
TRBJ1-2	.	few	TRBV14	CASSSPDWQGPIPYGYTF	TGTGCCAGCAGCTCCCCCGATTGGCAGGGGCCGATTCCCTATGGCTACACCTTC
TRBJ1-4	.	few	TRBV7-8	CASTPSTNEKLFF	TGTGCCAGCACCCCCTCAACTAATGAAAAACTGTTTTTT
TRBJ1-4	.	few	TRBV2	CASSERDTYNEKLFF	TGTGCCAGCAGTGAGAGGGACACCTATAATGAAAAACTGTTTTTT
TRBJ2-5	.	.	TRBV7-9	CASSLVVGETQYF	TGTGCCAGCAGCTTAGTAGTCGGGGAGACCCAGTACTTC
TRBJ2-5	TRBD2	.	TRBV19	CASKRGTRNGETQYF	TGTGCCAGTAAACGAGGGACTAGGAATGGAGAGACCCAGTACTTC
TRBJ1-2	TRBD1	.	TRBV5-5	CASSLEGQGDYGYTF	TGTGCCAGCAGCTTGGAAGGACAGGGCGACTATGGCTACACCTTC
TRBJ2-2	TRBD2	.	TRBV7-7	CASSLRAGGTGELFF	TGTGCCAGCAGCTTAAGAGCGGGGGGGACCGGGGAGCTGTTTTTT
TRBJ2-3	.	.	TRBV7-8	CASSRDKHTQYF	TGTGCCAGCAGCCGCGATAAACATACGCAGTATTTT
TRBJ2-1	TRBD1	.	TRBV5-5	CASSFQGVDEQFF	TGTGCCAGCAGCTTCCAGGGGGTGGATGAGCAGTTCTTC
TRBJ1-1	.	.	TRBV10-3	CAISGQLNTEAFF	TGTGCCATCAGTGGACAGCTGAACACTGAAGCTTTCTTT
TRBJ2-3	TRBD2	.	TRBV10-2	CATEFTGGLRTQYF	TGCGCCACCGAGTTTACGGGAGGACTCCGTACGCAGTATTTT
TRBJ2-1	TRBD1	.	TRBV7-2	CASSPRQGRPYNEQFF	TGTGCCAGCAGTCCCCGACAGGGAAGGCCCTACAATGAGCAGTTCTTC
TRBJ2-1	.	.	TRBV5-4	CASITPGEPKQFF	TGTGCCAGCATTACCCCCGGTGAGCCCAAGCAGTTCTTC
TRBJ1-1	TRBD1	.	TRBV4-2	CASSKDDRGAEAFF	TGTGCCAGCAGCAAAGATGACAGGGGGGCTGAAGCTTTCTTT
TRBJ1-2	.	.	TRBV7-2	CASSLVSGTHNYGYTF	TGTGCCAGCAGCTTAGTAAGTGGGACTCATAACTATGGCTACACCTTC
TRBJ1-1	TRBD1	.	TRBV6-1	CASSGGQTHEAFF	TGTGCCAGCAGTGGGGGACAGACCCATGAAGCTTTCTTT
TRBJ1-1	.	few	TRBV7-6	CASSLGQNTEAFF	TGTGCCAGCAGCTTAGGTCAGAACACTGAAGCTTTCTTT
TRBJ2-7	TRBD2	few	TRBV7-4	CASSLTSGIYEQYF	TGTGCCAGCAGCTTAACTAGCGGGATCTACGAGCAGTACTTC
TRBJ1-6	TRBD1	once	TRBV6-5	CASSYSGTENSPLHF	TGTGCCAGCAGTTACTCTGGGACAGAGAATTCACCCCTCCACTTT
TRBJ1-5	.	once	TRBV19	CASSILSLPQHF	TGTGCCAGTAGTATTCTATCCCTGCCCCAGCATTTT
TRBJ1-5	.	few	TRBV6-5	CASSRDNQPQHF	TGTGCCAGCAGTCGGGACAATCAGCCCCAGCATTTT
TRBJ1-1	.	.	TRBV7-9	CASSATGIGSTEAFF	TGTGCCAGCAGCGCAACAGGGATAGGTAGTACTGAAGCTTTCTTT
TRBJ1-6	TRBD1	.	TRBV19	CASRRTGNNSPLHF	TGTGCCAGTAGAAGGACAGGGAATAATTCACCCCTCCACTTT
TRBJ1-1	.	.	TRBV5-4	CASSLGGGGETEAFF	TGTGCCAGCAGCTTGGGGGGAGGAGGAGAAACTGAAGCTTTCTTT
TRBJ1-2	.	.	TRBV7-2	CASSPLRGAHGYTF	TGTGCCAGCAGCCCATTAAGAGGAGCGCATGGCTACACCTTC
TRBJ2-2	TRBD2	.	TRBV19	CASSIDLGSGGHHTGELFF	TGTGCCAGTAGTATAGATCTGGGTAGCGGGGGCCACCACACCGGGGAGCTGTTTTTT
TRBJ2-6	.	.	TRBV28	CASSPVRAGANVLTF	TGTGCCAGCAGTCCGGTCAGGGCTGGGGCCAACGTCCTGACTTTC
TRBJ2-1	TRBD2	.	TRBV4-2	CASSPAGDGNEQFF	TGTGCCAGCAGCCCGGCGGGAGATGGCAATGAGCAGTTCTTC
TRBJ2-3	TRBD2	few	TRBV19	CASSDPGGLAGDTQYF	TGTGCCAGTAGTGACCCGGGCGGACTAGCGGGAGATACGCAGTATTTT
TRBJ1-2	TRBD1	.	TRBV27	CASSSYRDRVHGYTF	TGTGCCAGCAGTTCATACCGGGACAGGGTTCACGGCTACACCTTC
TRBJ2-1	.	.	TRBV5-8	CASSWGYLGSYNEQFF	TGTGCCAGCAGCTGGGGCTATCTAGGCTCCTACAATGAGCAGTTCTTC
TRBJ1-1	.	.	TRBV7-9	CASSGRNSEAFF	TGTGCCAGCAGCGGGAGGAACTCAGAAGCTTTCTTT
TRBJ2-1	.	.	TRBV2	CASSVRGGSYNEQFF	TGTGCCAGCAGTGTGAGAGGGGGCTCCTACAATGAGCAGTTCTTC
TRBJ1-5	.	.	TRBV28	CASSPVSNQPQHF	TGTGCCAGCAGTCCGGTTAGCAATCAGCCCCAGCATTTT
TRBJ1-6	.	.	TRBV6-5	CASSYKGADTVSPLHF	TGTGCCAGCAGTTACAAAGGGGCGGATACGGTCTCACCCCTCCACTTT
TRBJ2-2	.	.	TRBV7-2	CASSLQGMYTGELFF	TGTGCCAGCAGCTTACAGGGGATGTACACCGGGGAGCTGTTTTTT
TRBJ2-5	.	few	TRBV28	CASSSPGAGVRETQYF	TGTGCCAGCAGTAGCCCGGGGGCGGGGGTTAGGGAGACCCAGTACTTC
TRBJ2-5	TRBD2	.	TRBV5-5	CASSAGLAKSQETQYF	TGTGCCAGCAGCGCCGGACTAGCTAAATCCCAAGAGACCCAGTACTTC
TRBJ2-7	.	once	TRBV2	CASSVQAYEQYF	TGTGCCAGCAGTGTCCAGGCTTACGAGCAGTACTTC
TRBJ1-3	.	.	TRBV7-6	CASSLSPFSGNTIYF	TGTGCCAGCAGCTTAAGCCCCTTCTCTGGAAACACCATATATTTT
TRBJ2-4	TRBD2	once	TRBV6-5	CASSGTSGGNIQYF	TGTGCCAGCAGTGGGACTAGCGGTGGAAACATTCAGTACTTC
TRBJ1-2	.	once	TRBV2	CASPGGTGAYYGYTF	TGTGCCAGCCCGGGGGGCACGGGGGCATACTATGGCTACACCTTC
TRBJ2-2	TRBD1	.	TRBV5-4	CASGTGQGYTGELFF	TGTGCCAGCGGGACGGGACAGGGGTATACCGGGGAGCTGTTTTTT
TRBJ2-2	.	.	TRBV5-4	CASSLGAGRGNTGELFF	TGTGCCAGCAGCTTGGGGGCGGGACGGGGGAACACCGGGGAGCTGTTTTTT